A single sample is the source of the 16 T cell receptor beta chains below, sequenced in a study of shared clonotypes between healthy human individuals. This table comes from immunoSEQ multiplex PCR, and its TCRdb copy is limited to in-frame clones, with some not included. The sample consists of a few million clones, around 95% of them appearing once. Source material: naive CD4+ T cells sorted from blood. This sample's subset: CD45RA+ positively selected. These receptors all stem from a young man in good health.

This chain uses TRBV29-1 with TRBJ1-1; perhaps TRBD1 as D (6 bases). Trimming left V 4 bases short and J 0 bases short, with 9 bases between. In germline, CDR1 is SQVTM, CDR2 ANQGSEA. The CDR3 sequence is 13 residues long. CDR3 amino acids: CSVGGGMNTEAFF. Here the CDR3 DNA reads TGCAGCGTTGGCGGGGGCATGAACACTGAAGCTTTCTTT.

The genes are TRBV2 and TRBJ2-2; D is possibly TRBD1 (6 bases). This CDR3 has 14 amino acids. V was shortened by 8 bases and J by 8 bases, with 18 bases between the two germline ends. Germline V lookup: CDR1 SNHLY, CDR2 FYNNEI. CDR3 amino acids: CASSRTETRGELFF. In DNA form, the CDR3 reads TGTGCCAGCTCCCGGACAGAGACGAGGGGGGAGCTGTTTTTT. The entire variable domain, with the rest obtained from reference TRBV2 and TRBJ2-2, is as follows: EPEVTQTPSHQVTQMGQEVILRCVPISNHLYFYWYRQILGQKVEFLVSFYNNEISEKSEIFDDQFSVERPDGSNFTLKIRSTKLEDSAMYFCASSRTETRGELFFGEGSRLTVL.

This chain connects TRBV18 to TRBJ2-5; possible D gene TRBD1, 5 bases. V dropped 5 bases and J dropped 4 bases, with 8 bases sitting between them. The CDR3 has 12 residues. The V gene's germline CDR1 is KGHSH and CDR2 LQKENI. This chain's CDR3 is CASSKDTETQYF. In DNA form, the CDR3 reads TGTGCCAGCTCAAAGGACACAGAGACCCAGTACTTC. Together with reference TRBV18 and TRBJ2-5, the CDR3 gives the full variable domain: NAGVMQNPRHLVRRRGQEARLRCSPMKGHSHVYWYRQLPEEGLKFMVYLQKENIIDESGMPKERFSAEFPKEGPSILRIQQVVRGDSAAYFCASSKDTETQYFGPGTRLLVL.

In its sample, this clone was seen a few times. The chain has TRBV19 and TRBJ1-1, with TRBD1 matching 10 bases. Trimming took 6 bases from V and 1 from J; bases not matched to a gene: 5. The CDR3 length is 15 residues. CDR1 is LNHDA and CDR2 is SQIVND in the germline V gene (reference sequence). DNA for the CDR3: TGTGCCAGTAGCTTCGACAGGGGGCGGAACACTGAAGCTTTCTTT. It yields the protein CASSFDRGRNTEAFF.

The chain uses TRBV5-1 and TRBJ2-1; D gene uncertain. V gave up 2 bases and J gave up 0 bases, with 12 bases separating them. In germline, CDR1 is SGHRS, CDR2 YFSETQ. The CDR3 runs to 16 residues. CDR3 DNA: TGCGCCAGCAGCTTCAAAGGCTCCAGCTCCTACAATGAGCAGTTCTTC. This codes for CASSFKGSSSYNEQFF.

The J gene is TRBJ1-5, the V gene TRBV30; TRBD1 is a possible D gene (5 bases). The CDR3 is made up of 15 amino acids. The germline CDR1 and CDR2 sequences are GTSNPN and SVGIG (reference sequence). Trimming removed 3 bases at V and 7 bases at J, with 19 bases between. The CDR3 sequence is CAWREPGPGLQPQHF. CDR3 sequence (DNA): TGTGCCTGGAGGGAACCGGGACCGGGGTTGCAGCCCCAGCATTTT.

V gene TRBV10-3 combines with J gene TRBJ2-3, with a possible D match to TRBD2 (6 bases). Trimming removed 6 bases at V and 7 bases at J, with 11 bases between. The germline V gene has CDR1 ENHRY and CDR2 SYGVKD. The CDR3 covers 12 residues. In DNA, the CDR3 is TGTGCCATCAGCGGGGGACCCAATACGCAGTATTTT. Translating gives CAISGGPNTQYF.

The CDR3 spells CASSPTSGNYEQYF. DNA of the CDR3: TGCGCCAGCAGCCCCACAAGCGGGAACTACGAGCAGTACTTC. This chain connects TRBV5-1 to TRBJ2-7, with 7 positions matching TRBD2. V dropped 4 bases and J dropped 3; count of bases not matched to a gene: 7. CDR3 length: 14 amino acids. The germline V gene encodes CDR1 SGHRS and CDR2 YFSETQ.

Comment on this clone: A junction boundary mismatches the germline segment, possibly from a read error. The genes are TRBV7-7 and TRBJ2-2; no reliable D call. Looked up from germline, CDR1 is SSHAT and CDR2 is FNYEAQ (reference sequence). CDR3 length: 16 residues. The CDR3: CASSYESFANTGELFF. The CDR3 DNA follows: TGTGCTAGCAGCTATGAGTCGTTCGCGAACACCGGGGAGCTGTTTTTT.

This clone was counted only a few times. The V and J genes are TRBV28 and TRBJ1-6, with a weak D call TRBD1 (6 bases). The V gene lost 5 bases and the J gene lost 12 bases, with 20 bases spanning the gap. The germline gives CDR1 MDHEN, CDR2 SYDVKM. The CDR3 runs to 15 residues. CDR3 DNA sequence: TGTGCCAGCAGTGACCAAGTGGGGGCGATTGGACCCCTCCACTTT. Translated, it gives CASSDQVGAIGPLHF. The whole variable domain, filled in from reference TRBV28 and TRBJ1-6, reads DVKVTQSSRYLVKRTGEKVFLECVQDMDHENMFWYRQDPGLGLRLIYFSYDVKMKEKGDIPEGYSVSREKKERFSLILESASTNQTSMYLCASSDQVGAIGPLHFGNGTRLTVT.

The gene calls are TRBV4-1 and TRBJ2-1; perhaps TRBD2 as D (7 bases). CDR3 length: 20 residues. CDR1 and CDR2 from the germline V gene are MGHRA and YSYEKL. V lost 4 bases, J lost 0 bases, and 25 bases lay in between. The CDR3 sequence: CASSPAGRGPSRSSYNEQFF. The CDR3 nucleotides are TGCGCCAGCAGCCCTGCGGGGCGGGGGCCTTCCCGCAGCTCCTACAATGAGCAGTTCTTC.

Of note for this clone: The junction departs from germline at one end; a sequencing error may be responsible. CDR3 amino acids: CASSLAHAGATEGTQYF. The DNA for the CDR3 is TGTGCTAGCAGCTTAGCCCACGCAGGAGCTACAGAGGGGACCCAGTACTTC. The genes are TRBV7-7 and TRBJ2-5, with a weak D call TRBD2 (5 bases). The CDR3 length is 17 residues. Germline V gene data show CDR1 as SSHAT and CDR2 as FNYEAQ (reference sequence).

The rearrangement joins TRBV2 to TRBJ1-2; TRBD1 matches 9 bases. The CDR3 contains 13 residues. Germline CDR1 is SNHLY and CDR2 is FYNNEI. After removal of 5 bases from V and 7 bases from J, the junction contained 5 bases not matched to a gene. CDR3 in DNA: TGTGCCAGCAGTAGACAGGGGGTTGCTGGCTACACCTTC. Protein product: CASSRQGVAGYTF.

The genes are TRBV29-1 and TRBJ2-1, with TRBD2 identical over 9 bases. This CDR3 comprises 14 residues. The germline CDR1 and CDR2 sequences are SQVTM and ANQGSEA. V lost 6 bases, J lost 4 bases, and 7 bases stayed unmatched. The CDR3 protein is CSVGLTSGYNEQFF. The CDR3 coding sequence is TGCAGCGTCGGATTGACTAGCGGATACAATGAGCAGTTCTTC.

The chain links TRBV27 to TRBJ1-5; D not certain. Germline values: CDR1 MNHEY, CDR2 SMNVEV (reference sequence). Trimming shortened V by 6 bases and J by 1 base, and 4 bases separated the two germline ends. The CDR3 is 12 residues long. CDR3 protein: CASSTSNQPQHF. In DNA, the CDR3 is TGTGCCAGCAGCACGAGCAATCAGCCCCAGCATTTT.

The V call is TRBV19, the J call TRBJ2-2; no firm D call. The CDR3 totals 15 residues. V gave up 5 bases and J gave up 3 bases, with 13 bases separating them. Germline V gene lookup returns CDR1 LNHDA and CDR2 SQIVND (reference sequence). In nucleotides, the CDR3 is TGTGCCAGTAGTCCGTTGAGGCGCGACACCGGGGAGCTGTTTTTT. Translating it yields CASSPLRRDTGELFF. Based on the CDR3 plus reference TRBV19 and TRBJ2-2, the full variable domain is DGGITQSPKYLFRKEGQNVTLSCEQNLNHDAMYWYRQDPGQGLRLIYYSQIVNDFQKGDIAEGYSVSREKKESFPLTVTSAQKNPTAFYLCASSPLRRDTGELFFGEGSRLTVL.